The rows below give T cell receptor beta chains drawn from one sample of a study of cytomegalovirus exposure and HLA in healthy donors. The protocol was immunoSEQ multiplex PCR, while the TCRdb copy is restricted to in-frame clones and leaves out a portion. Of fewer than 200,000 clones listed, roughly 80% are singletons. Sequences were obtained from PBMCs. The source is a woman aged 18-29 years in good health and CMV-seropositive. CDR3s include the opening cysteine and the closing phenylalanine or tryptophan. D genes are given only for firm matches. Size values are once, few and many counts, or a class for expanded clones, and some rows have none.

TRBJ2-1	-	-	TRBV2	TGTGCCAGCTCCGGGGAGGGGGGTGAGCAGTTCTTC	CASSGEGGEQFF
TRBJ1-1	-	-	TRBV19	TGTGCCAGTAGTATAGGAGGCAGGGCTATAGCTTTCTTT	CASSIGGRAIAFF
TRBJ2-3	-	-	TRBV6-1	TGTGCCAGCAGTGAAGTTGGCGCCAGGTCAGATACGCAGTATTTT	CASSEVGARSDTQYF
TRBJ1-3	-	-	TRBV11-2	TGTGCCAGCAGCTCCCCCACAGGGAGCGGAAACACCATATATTTT	CASSSPTGSGNTIYF
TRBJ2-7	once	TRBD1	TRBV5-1	TGCGCCAGCAGCGGTACAGGGGATGGCTCCTACGAGCAGTACTTC	CASSGTGDGSYEQYF
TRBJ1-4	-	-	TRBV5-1	TGCGCCAGCAGCCCAGGGGAGACTAATGAAAAACTGTTTTTT	CASSPGETNEKLFF
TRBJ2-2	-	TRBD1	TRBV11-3	TGTGCCAGCAGCTTAGGGGCCTTGGCAGGGGGGAACACCGGGGAGCTGTTTTTT	CASSLGALAGGNTGELFF
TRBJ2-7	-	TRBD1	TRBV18	TGTGCCAGCTCACCAACAGGGGGATACGAGCAGTACTTC	CASSPTGGYEQYF
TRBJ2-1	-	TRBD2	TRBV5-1	TGCGCCAGCAGCTTGTTCCAACTAGCGGGGAACAATGAGCAGTTCTTC	CASSLFQLAGNNEQFF
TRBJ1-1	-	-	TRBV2	TGTGCCAGCAAAAAGGGACATTTTTCGAACACTGAAGCTTTCTTT	CASKKGHFSNTEAFF
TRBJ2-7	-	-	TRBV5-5	TGTGCCAGCAGCCCGCTGACAGGTTCCTACGAGCAGTACTTC	CASSPLTGSYEQYF
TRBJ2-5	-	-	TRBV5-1	TGCGCCAGCAGGTCGAGTCAAGAGACCCAGTACTTC	CASRSSQETQYF
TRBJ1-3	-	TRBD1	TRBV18	TGTGCCAGCTCACCACCGGGCAGGGGGTCCGGAAACACCATATATTTT	CASSPPGRGSGNTIYF
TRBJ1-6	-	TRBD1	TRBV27	TGTGCCAGCAGTCTTCTCACCCCGGGACAGGGGGTGGGTTCACCCCTCCACTTT	CASSLLTPGQGVGSPLHF
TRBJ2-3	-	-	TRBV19	TGTGCCAGTAGTAGAATTAACGGGGGACCCACAGATACGCAGTATTTT	CASSRINGGPTDTQYF
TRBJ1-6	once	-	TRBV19	TGTGCCAGTAGCGAGATCGGGGCGGGAAATAATTCACCCCTCCACTTT	CASSEIGAGNNSPLHF
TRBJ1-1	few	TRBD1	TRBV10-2	TGCGCCAGCAGTAAACCGGGACAGGGGAACACTGAAGCTTTCTTT	CASSKPGQGNTEAFF
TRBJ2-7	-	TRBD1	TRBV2	TGTGCCAGCAGTGAAGGGACAGGTGAGACCTACGAGCAGTACTTC	CASSEGTGETYEQYF
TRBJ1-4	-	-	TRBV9	TGTGCCAGCAGCCCCCGCGCGGGTCGAGAAAAACTGTTTTTT	CASSPRAGREKLFF
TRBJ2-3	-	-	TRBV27	TGTGCCAGCAGTTTAATGTGGGGGGAAATATCTCATACGCAGTATTTT	CASSLMWGEISHTQYF
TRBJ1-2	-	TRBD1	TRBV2	TGTGCCACGCAACTACGGACAGGGGACGGCTACACCTTC	CATQLRTGDGYTF
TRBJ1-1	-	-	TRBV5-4	TGTGCCAGCAGCTCGACAGCGAACACTGAAGCTTTCTTT	CASSSTANTEAFF
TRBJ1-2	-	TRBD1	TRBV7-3	TGTGCCAGCAGCTTAGAAGGGACAGGGGGCTTCTATGGCTACACCTTC	CASSLEGTGGFYGYTF
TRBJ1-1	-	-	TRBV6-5	TGTGCCAGCAGTTACTCCTGGAACACTGAAGCTTTCTTT	CASSYSWNTEAFF
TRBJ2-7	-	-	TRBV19	TGTGCCAGTAGTCTACAGGACGGGTACGAGCAGTACTTC	CASSLQDGYEQYF
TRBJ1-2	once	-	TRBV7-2	TGTGCCAGCAGCTTAGACACCTATGGCTACACCTTC	CASSLDTYGYTF
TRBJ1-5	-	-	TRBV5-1	TGCGCCAGCAGCTCGGGACTGGGCAATCAGCCCCAGCATTTT	CASSSGLGNQPQHF
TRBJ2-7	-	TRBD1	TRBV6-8	TGTGCCAGCTCCCGGGACAGGGCTTCCTACGAGCAGTACTTC	CASSRDRASYEQYF
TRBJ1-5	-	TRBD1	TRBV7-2	TGTGCCAGCAGCCCAGGGACAGGGGGCTTGGATCAGCCCCAGCATTTT	CASSPGTGGLDQPQHF
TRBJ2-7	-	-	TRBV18	TGTGCCAGCTCACCACCGGGACATTACTACGAGCAGTACTTC	CASSPPGHYYEQYF
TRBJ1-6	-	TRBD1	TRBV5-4	TGTGCCAGCAGCTTGGACGGAGGGACAGCGAATTCACCCCTCCACTTT	CASSLDGGTANSPLHF
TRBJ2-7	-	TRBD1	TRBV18	TGTGCCAGCTCACCACCGGACAGGGGGCTTATCTACGAGCAGTACTTC	CASSPPDRGLIYEQYF
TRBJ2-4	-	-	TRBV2	TGTGCCAGCAGTCCAGACAGAGCCAAAAACATTCAGTACTTC	CASSPDRAKNIQYF
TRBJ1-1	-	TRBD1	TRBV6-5	TGTGCCAGCAGTATAGACAGGGGAACTGAAGCTTTCTTT	CASSIDRGTEAFF
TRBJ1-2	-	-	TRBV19	TGTGCCAGCGGGGTGGGCTATGGCTACACCTTC	CASGVGYGYTF
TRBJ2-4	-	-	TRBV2	TGTGCCAGCAGTGAATCGGGGGGCCAGAACATTCAGTACTTC	CASSESGGQNIQYF
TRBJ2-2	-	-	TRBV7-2	TGTGCCAGCAGCTTACAGAGGGACACCGGGGAGCTGTTTTTT	CASSLQRDTGELFF
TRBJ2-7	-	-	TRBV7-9	TGTGCCAGCAGCTTAGGATCAACGGGCTACGAGCAGTACTTC	CASSLGSTGYEQYF
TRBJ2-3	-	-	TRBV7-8	TGTGCCAGCAGCTCCTCCTACGGGGGGCTCACAGATACGCAGTATTTT	CASSSSYGGLTDTQYF
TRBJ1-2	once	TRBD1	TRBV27	TGTGCCAGCAGTTTTCTTCCCGGGACAGAAGGCTACACCTTC	CASSFLPGTEGYTF
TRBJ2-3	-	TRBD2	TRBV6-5	TGTGCCAGCAGGACTAGCTTAACGACAGATACGCAGTATTTT	CASRTSLTTDTQYF
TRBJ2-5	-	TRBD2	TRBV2	TGTGCCAGCAGTTTGGGACTAGCGGGGTTAGAGACCCAGTACTTC	CASSLGLAGLETQYF
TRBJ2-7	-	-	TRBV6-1	TGTGCCAGCAGGACTGACAGCTACGAGCAGTACTTC	CASRTDSYEQYF
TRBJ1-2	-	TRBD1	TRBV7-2	TGTGCCAGCAGCTTGGCTCAGGGGGGAGAAGGCTACACCTTC	CASSLAQGGEGYTF
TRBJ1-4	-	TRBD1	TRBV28	TGTGCCAGCAGAGGGACAGGGGGAAATGAAAAACTGTTTTTT	CASRGTGGNEKLFF
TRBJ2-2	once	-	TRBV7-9	TGTGCCAGCAGGCTTTTAGGGGCGACCGGGGAGCTGTTTTTT	CASRLLGATGELFF